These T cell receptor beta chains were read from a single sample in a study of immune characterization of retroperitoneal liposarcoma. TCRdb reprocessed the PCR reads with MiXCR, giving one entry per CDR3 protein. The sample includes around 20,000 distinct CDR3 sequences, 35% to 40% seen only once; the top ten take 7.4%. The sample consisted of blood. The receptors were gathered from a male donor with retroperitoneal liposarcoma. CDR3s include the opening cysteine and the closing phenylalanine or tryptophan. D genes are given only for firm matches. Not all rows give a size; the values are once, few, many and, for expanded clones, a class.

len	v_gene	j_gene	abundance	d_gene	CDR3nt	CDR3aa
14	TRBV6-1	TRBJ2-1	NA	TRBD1	TGTGCCAGCAGTGAATCCCCGGACAGGGATACGCAGTTCTTC	CASSESPDRDTQFF
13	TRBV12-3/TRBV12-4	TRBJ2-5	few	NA	TGTGCCAGCAGTTTAGGGGTAAGAAATGAGCAGTACTTC	CASSLGVRNEQYF
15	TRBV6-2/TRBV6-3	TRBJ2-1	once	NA	TGTGCCAGCACCCAGGGGGGAGCCTCCTACAATGAGCAGTTCTTC	CASTQGGASYNEQFF
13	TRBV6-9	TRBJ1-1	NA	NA	TGTGCCAGCAGGTCCAGGGGATACACTCAAGCTTTCTTT	CASRSRGYTQAFF
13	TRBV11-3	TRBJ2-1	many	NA	TGTGCCAGCAGCTCTGGACACCGCTACGAGCAGTTCTTC	CASSSGHRYEQFF
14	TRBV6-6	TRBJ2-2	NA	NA	TGTGCCAGCAGTTACGTCCGGGGGACCGGGGAGCTGTTTTTT	CASSYVRGTGELFF
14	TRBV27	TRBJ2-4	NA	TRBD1	TGTGCCAGCAGCGACGGGACAGGGGATAGTGAGCAGTACTTC	CASSDGTGDSEQYF
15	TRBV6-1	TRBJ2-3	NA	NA	TGTGCCACCGATAAGTCTGCGGGATACACAGATACGCAGTATTTT	CATDKSAGYTDTQYF
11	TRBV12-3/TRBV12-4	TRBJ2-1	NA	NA	TGTGCCAGCAGTAGGCTGGCCGAGCAGTTCTTC	CASSRLAEQFF
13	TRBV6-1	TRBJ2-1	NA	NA	TGTGCCAGCAGCCGGGACAATTACAATGAGCAGTTCTTC	CASSRDNYNEQFF
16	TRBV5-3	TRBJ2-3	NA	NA	TGTGCCAGCAGCCCGGGGACGCGGGCCTACACAGATACGCAGTATTTT	CASSPGTRAYTDTQYF
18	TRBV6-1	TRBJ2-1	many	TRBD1	TGTGCCAGCAGTGAGCGAATGTTAGGACAGGGTGTCAACAATGAGCAGTTCTTC	CASSERMLGQGVNNEQFF
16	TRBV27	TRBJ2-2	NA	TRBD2	TGTGCCAGCAGAAAACCGGGACTAGCGAACACCGGGGAGCTGTTTTTT	CASRKPGLANTGELFF
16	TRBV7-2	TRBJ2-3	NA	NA	TGTGCCAGCAGCTTAGTAGGGTCTGCTAGCACAGATACGCAGTATTTT	CASSLVGSASTDTQYF
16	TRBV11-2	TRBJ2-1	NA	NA	TGTGCCAGCAGCTTCGTGGGGGGTACCTACATCATTGAGCAGTTTTTC	CASSFVGGTYIIEQFF
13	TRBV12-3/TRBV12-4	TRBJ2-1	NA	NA	TGTGCCAGCAGTTTAGGGGTAAGAAATGAGCAGTTCTTC	CASSLGVRNEQFF